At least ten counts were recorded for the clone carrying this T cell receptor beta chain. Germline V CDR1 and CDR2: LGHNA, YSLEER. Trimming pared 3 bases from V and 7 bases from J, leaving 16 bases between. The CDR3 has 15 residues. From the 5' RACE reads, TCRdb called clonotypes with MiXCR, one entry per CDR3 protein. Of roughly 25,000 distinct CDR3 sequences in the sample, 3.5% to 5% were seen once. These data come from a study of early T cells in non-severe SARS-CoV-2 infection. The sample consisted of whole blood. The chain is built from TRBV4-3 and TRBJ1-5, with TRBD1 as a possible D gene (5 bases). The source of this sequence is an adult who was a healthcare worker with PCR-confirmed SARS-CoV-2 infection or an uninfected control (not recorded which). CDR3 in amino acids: CASSQTLGRDQPQHF. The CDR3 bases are TGCGCCAGCAGCCAGACTCTGGGGAGGGACCAGCCCCAGCATTTT.